Shown below are 15 T cell receptor beta chains from a single sample sequenced in a study of regulatory T cells in long-lasting Graves disease. The TCR beta library used iRepertoire HTBI primers with Arm-PCR amplification of CDR3. From the multiplex PCR reads, TCRdb called clonotypes with MiXCR, one entry per CDR3 protein. The sample comprises 530,000 or so distinct CDR3 sequences, approximately 15% of which are singletons, and 8% to 10% rests with the top ten. Described time point: newly diagnosed GD, antithyroid drugs for less than 3 months. TCR sequences were obtained from RNA taken from PBMCs. These sequences were also reported in another study, on T cells in Graves' hyperthyroidism and ophthalmopathy.

Sequenced here: peripheral blood mononuclear cells (PBMCs), sampled at new diagnosis, from a patient treated with antithyroid drugs. The source is a man aged 25 to 40 with Graves disease.

This clonotype was recorded at least ten times. This chain links TRBV7-9 with TRBJ2-7; weak D call: TRBD1 (5 bases). The CDR3 covers 14 residues. The germline gives CDR1 SEHNR, CDR2 FQNEAQ (reference sequence). V was pared by 2 bases and J by 9 bases, with 17 bases between. Here the CDR3 DNA reads TGTGCCAGCAGCTTAATAGGACAAATTAAGGGGCAGTACTTC. This codes for CASSLIGQIKGQYF.

V gene TRBV15 combines with J gene TRBJ2-5, with a tentative D call TRBD2 (5 bases). Germline V gene lookup returns CDR1 LNHNV and CDR2 YYDKDF (reference sequence). This CDR3 contains 15 residues. V was trimmed by 0 bases and J by 5 bases, leaving 13 bases between them. CDR3 in DNA: TGTGCCACCAGCAGAGATGGAGGTCACACCGAGACCCAGTACTTC. Encoded protein: CATSRDGGHTETQYF.

This rearrangement joins TRBV4-1 to TRBJ1-5; TRBD1 might be the D (6 bases). Trimming took off 4 bases at V and 0 bases at J, with 10 bases between the two ends. Germline V gene lookup returns CDR1 MGHRA and CDR2 YSYEKL. The CDR3 loop spans 15 amino acids. CDR3 protein: CASSRDNYSNQPQHF. CDR3 nucleotide sequence: TGCGCCAGCAGCCGGGACAACTATAGCAATCAGCCCCAGCATTTT.

This clonotype was found many times. V is TRBV7-2 and J is TRBJ1-6; 7 bases match TRBD1. The germline V gene has CDR1 SGHTA and CDR2 FQGNSA. The junction had 9 bases not matched to a gene; V was cut back by 5 bases and J by 14 bases. CDR3 length: 13 residues. This CDR3 reads CASSDRQGSALHF. The CDR3 coding sequence is TGTGCCAGCAGCGACCGACAGGGCAGTGCCCTCCACTTT.

This clonotype was recorded at least ten times. This chain uses TRBV29-1 with TRBJ2-7; no clear D. Germline V gene sequence: CDR1 SQVTM, CDR2 ANQGSEA. This CDR3 region has 13 residues. Between the trimmed V and J ends, which lost 2 bases and 4 bases, there was a span of 12 bases. The CDR3 loop is CSVENGDPYEQYF. The CDR3 nucleotides are TGCAGCGTTGAAAACGGAGACCCTTACGAGCAGTACTTC.

This clonotype showed up many times. V is TRBV7-2 and J is TRBJ2-7, with 8 positions matching TRBD2. After removal of 4 bases from V and 2 bases from J, the junction contained 4 bases not matched to a gene. This CDR3 spans 14 amino acids. CDR1 is SGHTA, CDR2 FQGNSA, per germline. The CDR3 loop is CASSWTSSTYEQYF. CDR3 bases: TGTGCCAGCAGCTGGACTAGCAGTACCTACGAGCAGTACTTC.

The chain employs TRBV9 and TRBJ2-3; TRBD1 might be the D (6 bases). The CDR3 runs to 14 residues. The V gene lost 4 bases and the J gene lost 3 bases, with 12 bases spanning the gap. Germline CDR1 and CDR2: SGDLS and YYNGEE. The CDR3 protein is CASSYTRGTDTQYF. As DNA, the CDR3 is TGTGCCAGCAGCTATACAAGGGGGACAGATACGCAGTATTTT.

In this sample, this clonotype turned up a few times. An end of the junction does not agree with germline; a read error may underlie this. The chain recombines TRBV6-2 or TRBV6-3 with TRBJ2-1, with TRBD2 identical over 12 bases. The germline V gene has CDR1 MNHEY and CDR2 SVGEGT. The length of the CDR3 is 15 residues. CDR3 nucleotide sequence: TGTGCCGGCAGTTCCCTAGCGGGAGGGCTCAATGAGCAGTTCTTC. Translating gives CAGSSLAGGLNEQFF.

The chain is built from TRBV7-9 and TRBJ1-3, with a possible D match to TRBD1 (5 bases). The V gene's germline CDR1 is SEHNR and CDR2 FQNEAQ (reference sequence). V was pared by 5 bases and J by 0 bases, with 11 bases between. The CDR3 spans 15 residues. The CDR3 region is CASSPGGVSGNTIYF. CDR3 nucleotides: TGTGCCAGCAGCCCTGGAGGGGTCTCTGGAAACACCATATATTTT.

This clonotype was seen at least ten times. J is TRBJ2-1 and V is TRBV9, with 7 bases lining up with TRBD1. The CDR3 length is 14 residues. Per germline, CDR1 SGDLS and CDR2 YYNGEE. After removal of 5 bases from V and 4 bases from J, the junction contained 6 bases not matched to a gene. As DNA, the CDR3 is TGTGCCAGCAGTGTTGGGACAGTTTACAATGAGCAGTTCTTC. This codes for CASSVGTVYNEQFF.

A few counts support this clonotype. The chain is built from TRBV29-1 and TRBJ1-2; TRBD1 matches 10 bases. The ends lost 2 bases at V and 4 bases at J; junction bases unmatched: 4. Germline CDR1 reads SQVTM; CDR2 reads ANQGSEA. The CDR3 loop spans 14 amino acids. DNA for the CDR3: TGCAGCGTTGAACCACGGACAGGGGGCTATGGCTACACCTTC. Protein product: CSVEPRTGGYGYTF.

The gene calls are TRBV19 and TRBJ1-5, with D tentatively TRBD1 (6 bases). Per germline, CDR1 LNHDA and CDR2 SQIVND (reference sequence). The germline V and J ends were trimmed by 10 bases and 2 bases, with 18 bases remaining between them. This CDR3 region has 15 residues. DNA for the CDR3: TGTGCCACCGTGCAGGGGATGGGCGGCAATCAGCCCCAGCATTTT. It codes for CATVQGMGGNQPQHF.

This clonotype was seen a few times. This could be a read error, since a much larger clone is one nucleotide away. The rearrangement uses TRBV20-1 and TRBJ2-3; 12 positions agree with TRBD2. This CDR3 is 17 amino acids long. J lost 7 bases, V lost 1 base, and 12 bases had no gene match. The germline V gene encodes CDR1 DFQATT and CDR2 SNEGSKA (reference sequence). CDR3 sequence: CSARASPTSGSGNTQYF. CDR3 DNA sequence: TGCAGTGCTAGAGCTTCGCCGACTAGCGGGAGTGGGAATACGCAGTATTTT.

This clonotype was seen many times. This chain links TRBV6-1 with TRBJ2-3; 9 bases align to TRBD1. With 8 bases clipped from V and 2 bases from J, the junction kept 5 bases outside the gene matches. This CDR3 is 14 amino acids long. Germline V gene sequence: CDR1 MNHNS, CDR2 SASEGT. Here the CDR3 DNA reads TGTGCCAGCGGGGGGACAGGGCACACAGATACGCAGTATTTT. Residues: CASGGTGHTDTQYF.

This chain links TRBV5-4 with TRBJ2-1; TRBD1 matches 9 bases. This CDR3 has 15 amino acids. Germline V gene sequence: CDR1 SGHNT, CDR2 YYREEE (reference sequence). Germline trimming cut 6 bases from V and 6 bases from J; bases unmatched to any gene: 10. The CDR3 nucleotides read TGTGCCAGCATCGCCGGGACAGGGTGGGGCAATGAGCAGTTCTTC. It specifies CASIAGTGWGNEQFF. The whole variable domain, filled in from reference TRBV5-4 and TRBJ2-1, reads ETGVTQSPTHLIKTRGQQVTLRCSSQSGHNTVSWYQQALGQGPQFIFQYYREEENGRGNFPPRFSGLQFPNYSSELNVNALELDDSALYLCASIAGTGWGNEQFFGPGTRLTVL.